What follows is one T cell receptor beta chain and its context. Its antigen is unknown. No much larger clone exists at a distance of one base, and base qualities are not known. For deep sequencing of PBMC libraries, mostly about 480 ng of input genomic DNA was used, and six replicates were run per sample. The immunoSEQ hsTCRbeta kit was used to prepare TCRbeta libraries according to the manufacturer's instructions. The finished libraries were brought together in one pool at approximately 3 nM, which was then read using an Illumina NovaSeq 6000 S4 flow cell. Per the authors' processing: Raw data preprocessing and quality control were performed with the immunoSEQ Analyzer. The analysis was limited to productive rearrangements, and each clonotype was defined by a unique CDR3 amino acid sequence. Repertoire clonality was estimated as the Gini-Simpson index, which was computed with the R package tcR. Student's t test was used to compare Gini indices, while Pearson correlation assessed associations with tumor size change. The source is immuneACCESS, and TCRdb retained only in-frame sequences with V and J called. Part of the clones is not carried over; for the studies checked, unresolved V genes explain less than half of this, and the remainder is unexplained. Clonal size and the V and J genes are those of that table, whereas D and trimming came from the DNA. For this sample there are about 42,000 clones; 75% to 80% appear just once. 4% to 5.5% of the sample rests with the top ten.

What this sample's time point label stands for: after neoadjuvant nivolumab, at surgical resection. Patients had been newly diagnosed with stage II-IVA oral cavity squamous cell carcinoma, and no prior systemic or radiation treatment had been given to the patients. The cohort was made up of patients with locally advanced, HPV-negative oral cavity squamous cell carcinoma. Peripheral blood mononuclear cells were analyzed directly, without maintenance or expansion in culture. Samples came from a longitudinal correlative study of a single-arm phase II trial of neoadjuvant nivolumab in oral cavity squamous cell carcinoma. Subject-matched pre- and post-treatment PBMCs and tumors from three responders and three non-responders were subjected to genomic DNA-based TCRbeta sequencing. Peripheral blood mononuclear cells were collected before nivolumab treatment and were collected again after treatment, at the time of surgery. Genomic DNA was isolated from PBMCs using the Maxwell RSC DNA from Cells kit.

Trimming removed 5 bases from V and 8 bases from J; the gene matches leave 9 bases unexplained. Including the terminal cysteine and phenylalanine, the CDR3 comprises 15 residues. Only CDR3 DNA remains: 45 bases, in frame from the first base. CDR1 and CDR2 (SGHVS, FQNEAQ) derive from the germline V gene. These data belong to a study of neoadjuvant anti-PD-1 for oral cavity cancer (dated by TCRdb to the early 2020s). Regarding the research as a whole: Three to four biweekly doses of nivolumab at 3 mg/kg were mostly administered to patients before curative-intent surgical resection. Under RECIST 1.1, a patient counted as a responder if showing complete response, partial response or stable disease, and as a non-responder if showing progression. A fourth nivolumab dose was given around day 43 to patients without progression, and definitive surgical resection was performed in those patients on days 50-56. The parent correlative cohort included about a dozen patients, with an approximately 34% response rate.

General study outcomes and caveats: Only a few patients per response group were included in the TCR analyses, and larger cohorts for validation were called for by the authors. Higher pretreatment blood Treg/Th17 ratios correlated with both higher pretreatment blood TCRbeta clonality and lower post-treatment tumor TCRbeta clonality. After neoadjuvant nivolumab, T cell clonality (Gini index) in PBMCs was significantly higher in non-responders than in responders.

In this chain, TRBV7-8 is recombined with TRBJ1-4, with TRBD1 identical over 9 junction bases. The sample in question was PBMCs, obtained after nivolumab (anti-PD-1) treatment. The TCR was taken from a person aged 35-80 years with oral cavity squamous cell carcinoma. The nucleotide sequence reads TGTGCCAGCAGCCACAGGCGGGGGACAGGGGAAAAACTGTTTTTT. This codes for CASSHRRGTGEKLFF.